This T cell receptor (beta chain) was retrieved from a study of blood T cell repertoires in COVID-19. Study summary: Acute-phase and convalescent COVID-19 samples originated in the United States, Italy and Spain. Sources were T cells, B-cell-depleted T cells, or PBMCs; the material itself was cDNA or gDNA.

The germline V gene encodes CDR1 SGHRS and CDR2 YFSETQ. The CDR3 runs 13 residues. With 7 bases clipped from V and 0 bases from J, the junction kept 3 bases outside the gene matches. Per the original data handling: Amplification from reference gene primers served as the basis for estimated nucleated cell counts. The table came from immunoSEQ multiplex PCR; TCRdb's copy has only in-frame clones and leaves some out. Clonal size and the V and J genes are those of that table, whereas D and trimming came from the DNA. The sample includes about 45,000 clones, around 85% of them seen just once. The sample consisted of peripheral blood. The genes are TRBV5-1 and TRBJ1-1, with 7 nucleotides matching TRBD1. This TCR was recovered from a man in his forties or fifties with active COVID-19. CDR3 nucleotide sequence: TGCGCCAGCCGGGACAGCATGAACACTGAAGCTTTCTTT. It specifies CASRDSMNTEAFF.